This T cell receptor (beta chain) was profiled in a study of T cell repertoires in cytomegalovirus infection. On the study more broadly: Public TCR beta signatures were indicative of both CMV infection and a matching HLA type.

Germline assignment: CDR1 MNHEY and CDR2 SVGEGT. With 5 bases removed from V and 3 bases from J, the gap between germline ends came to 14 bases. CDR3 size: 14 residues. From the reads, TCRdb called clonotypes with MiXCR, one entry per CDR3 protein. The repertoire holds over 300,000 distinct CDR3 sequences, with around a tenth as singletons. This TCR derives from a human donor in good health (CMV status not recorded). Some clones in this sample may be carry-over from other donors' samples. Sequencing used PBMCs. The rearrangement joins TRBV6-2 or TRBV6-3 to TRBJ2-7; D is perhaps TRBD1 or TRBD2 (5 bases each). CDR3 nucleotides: TGTGCCAGCAGTCGGAAGGGACGCGACTACGAGCAGTACTTC. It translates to CASSRKGRDYEQYF.